The rows below give T cell receptor beta chains drawn from one sample of a study of T cell changes during pregnancy in multiple sclerosis. This table comes from immunoSEQ multiplex PCR, and its TCRdb copy is limited to in-frame clones, with some not included. Among more than 75,000 clones listed, around 93% were seen once. The input for sequencing was peripheral blood, taken in the first trimester of pregnancy. The receptors were gathered from a female donor with multiple sclerosis, enrolled in a pregnancy study. Both conserved end residues are part of each CDR3. A D gene is named only where the DNA matches it firmly. Size is stated for part of the rows, as once, few or many counts, or as a class when the clone is expanded.

V	size	D	J	CDR3	DNA
TRBV7-6	once	TRBD2	TRBJ2-2	CASRPPGERGITGELFF	TGTGCCAGCAGGCCACCCGGGGAGCGGGGGATAACCGGGGAGCTGTTTTTT
TRBV28	NA	TRBD2	TRBJ2-5	CASTRGERTQYF	TGTGCCAGCACCCGGGGGGAGCGGACCCAGTACTTC
TRBV10-3	NA	TRBD2	TRBJ2-7	CAISEASGIPEQYF	TGTGCCATCAGTGAGGCTAGCGGCATCCCCGAGCAGTACTTC
TRBV6-6	NA	NA	TRBJ1-6	CASIRDNNSPLHF	TGTGCCAGCATCCGGGACAATAATTCACCCCTCCACTTT
TRBV6-5	NA	NA	TRBJ1-3	CASGGDSGNTIYF	TGTGCCAGCGGGGGGGACTCTGGAAACACCATATATTTT
TRBV29-1	NA	TRBD1	TRBJ2-3	CSVEWGQGPNSDTQYF	TGCAGCGTTGAATGGGGACAGGGGCCGAATTCAGATACGCAGTATTTT
TRBV5-1	NA	TRBD1	TRBJ1-5	CASSLGTVKTTSICDNQPQHF	TGCGCCAGCAGCCTAGGGACAGTTAAAACTACGTCCATATGTGACAATCAGCCCCAGCATTTT
TRBV6-5	NA	NA	TRBJ2-5	CAREHFGGLKETQYF	TGTGCCAGGGAGCATTTCGGAGGGCTAAAAGAGACCCAGTACTTC
TRBV5-1	once	NA	TRBJ1-1	CASSLERGGGTEAFF	TGCGCCAGCAGCTTGGAACGGGGAGGAGGGACTGAAGCTTTCTTT
TRBV7-2	NA	NA	TRBJ2-3	CASSSGEEYTDIADTQYF	TGTGCCAGCAGCTCAGGGGAAGAATACACAGATATTGCAGATACGCAGTATTTT
TRBV7-2	NA	NA	TRBJ2-7	CASSSLGEQYF	TGTGCCAGCAGCTCACTAGGCGAGCAGTACTTC
TRBV2	NA	TRBD1	TRBJ2-1	CASSRQGATNEQFF	TGTGCCAGCAGTAGGCAGGGGGCTACGAATGAGCAGTTCTTC
TRBV28	NA	NA	TRBJ1-1	CASSLSVNTEAFF	TGTGCCAGCAGTTTATCAGTGAACACTGAAGCTTTCTTT
TRBV28	NA	NA	TRBJ1-1	CASSFLGYPGGAEAFF	TGTGCCAGCAGTTTTCTCGGCTATCCGGGGGGCGCTGAAGCTTTCTTT
TRBV9	NA	NA	TRBJ1-5	CASSVGEGVSNQPQHF	TGTGCCAGCAGCGTAGGGGAAGGGGTGAGCAATCAGCCCCAGCATTTT
TRBV4-3	NA	NA	TRBJ2-7	CASSQVWGVSSYEQYF	TGCGCCAGCAGCCAAGTCTGGGGGGTTAGCTCCTACGAGCAGTACTTC
TRBV5-1	NA	TRBD1	TRBJ2-3	CASSPRQGQNTQYF	TGCGCCAGCAGCCCCAGACAGGGTCAAAATACGCAGTATTTT
TRBV19	NA	NA	TRBJ1-5	CASSIRPGDQPQHF	TGTGCCAGTAGTATTAGGCCAGGGGATCAGCCCCAGCATTTT
TRBV27	NA	TRBD2	TRBJ2-7	CASSLSLAGPTYEQYF	TGTGCCAGCAGTTTATCCCTAGCGGGACCCACCTACGAGCAGTACTTC
TRBV19	once	NA	TRBJ1-6	CASSIRTDNSPLHF	TGTGCCAGTAGTATAAGGACAGATAATTCACCCCTCCACTTT
TRBV2	NA	NA	TRBJ1-1	CASSEAAGRGEAFF	TGTGCCAGCAGTGAAGCGGCAGGGAGGGGTGAAGCTTTCTTT
TRBV6-1	few	TRBD1	TRBJ1-2	CASSEAQGFGYGYTF	TGTGCCAGCAGTGAAGCACAGGGGTTCGGCTATGGCTACACCTTC
TRBV7-9	NA	NA	TRBJ1-1	CASSLDGTVRAFF	TGTGCCAGCAGCTTAGATGGTACGGTTCGAGCTTTCTTT
TRBV19	NA	TRBD1	TRBJ2-1	CASRTGVEQFF	TGTGCCAGTAGGACAGGGGTCGAGCAGTTCTTC
TRBV5-1	NA	NA	TRBJ2-1	CASSLVSGPTAANEQFF	TGCGCCAGCAGCTTGGTTAGTGGGCCCACAGCGGCCAATGAGCAGTTCTTC
TRBV5-5	once	TRBD1	TRBJ2-7	CASSSTGDEQYF	TGTGCCAGCAGCTCGACAGGGGACGAGCAGTACTTC
TRBV7-7	NA	TRBD1	TRBJ2-1	CASSVEPGQYNEQFF	TGTGCCAGCAGCGTCGAACCGGGACAGTACAATGAGCAGTTCTTC
TRBV7-9	NA	TRBD2	TRBJ2-5	CASSLALSGDQQETQYF	TGTGCCAGCAGCTTAGCCCTTAGCGGGGACCAACAAGAGACCCAGTACTTC
TRBV5-4	NA	NA	TRBJ1-3	CASSRQGNTIYF	TGTGCCAGCAGCCGCCAGGGAAACACCATATATTTT
TRBV25-1	NA	NA	TRBJ1-4	CASSVGERFNEKLFF	TGTGCCAGCAGTGTCGGTGAGCGATTTAATGAAAAACTGTTTTTT
TRBV27	NA	TRBD2	TRBJ2-3	CASIAGLAGGHDTQYF	TGTGCCAGCATTGCGGGACTAGCGGGGGGGCATGATACGCAGTATTTT